Shown below are 18 T cell receptor beta chains from a single sample sequenced in a study of technical replicates of blood from several donors. Sequenced by immunoSEQ multiplex PCR; TCRdb stores in-frame clones only, minus some. The sample contains roughly 72,000 clones, about 94% of which appear only once. Sequences were obtained from T cells isolated from PBMCs. Source of these receptors: a human donor in good health.

The chain carries TRBV4-1 and TRBJ2-7; 9 bases align to TRBD2. The CDR3 runs 17 residues. V gave up 3 bases and J gave up 0 bases; unmatched junction bases: 9. Per germline, CDR1 MGHRA and CDR2 YSYEKL. In DNA form, the CDR3 reads TGCGCCAGCAGCCACGGCTCTAGCGGGACACACTCCTACGAGCAGTACTTC. Translated, it gives CASSHGSSGTHSYEQYF.

V usage is TRBV6-6 and J usage is TRBJ2-7; TRBD1 agrees at 7 bases. V lost 5 bases to trimming and J lost 4 bases; unmatched junction nucleotides: 5. Germline values: CDR1 MNHNY, CDR2 SVGAGI (reference sequence). The CDR3 is 13 amino acids. The CDR3 loop reads CASSTGQVYEQYF. In DNA form, the CDR3 reads TGTGCCAGCAGTACAGGACAGGTTTACGAGCAGTACTTC.

This chain connects TRBV19 to TRBJ1-4; TRBD1 matches at 7 bases. The CDR3 length is 13 residues. Germline CDR1 reads LNHDA; CDR2 reads SQIVND (reference sequence). The V and J ends lost 8 bases and 5 bases, in that order; junction bases with no gene match: 5. CDR3 bases: TGTGCCAGTCGGACAGGAGGGAATGAAAAACTGTTTTTT. Its translation is CASRTGGNEKLFF.

CDR3 sequence: CASSAATGVDTQYF. In DNA, the CDR3 is TGTGCCAGCAGCGCGGCTACAGGGGTAGATACGCAGTATTTT. V and J are TRBV7-6 and TRBJ2-3; 7 bases map to TRBD1. V gave up 5 bases and J gave up 5 bases; unmatched junction bases: 7. There are 14 residues in the CDR3. Germline CDR1 reads SGHVS; CDR2 reads FNYEAQ.

This chain links TRBV7-8 with TRBJ1-1, with D unresolved. There are 14 residues in the CDR3. Germline CDR1 is SGHVS and CDR2 is FQNEAQ. Trimming removed 5 bases from V and 5 bases from J, with 15 bases in between. The chain's CDR3 is CASSQRVLGTEAFF. The CDR3 DNA sequence: TGTGCCAGCAGCCAACGGGTCCTTGGAACTGAAGCTTTCTTT.

The rearrangement links TRBV9 to TRBJ2-7, with TRBD1 matching 7 bases. V dropped 4 bases and J dropped 0; count of bases not matched to a gene: 10. This CDR3 is 16 amino acids long. Looked up from germline, CDR1 is SGDLS and CDR2 is YYNGEE. CDR3 sequence (DNA): TGTGCCAGCAGCCAAAACCGGGACAGCTTCTCCTACGAGCAGTACTTC. This sequence encodes CASSQNRDSFSYEQYF.

Here the CDR3 DNA reads TGTGCCAGCAGTCCCGGCCGGGACTTCTATGAGCAGTTCTTC. Amino acids: CASSPGRDFYEQFF. The chain couples TRBV6-5 to TRBJ2-1, with D possibly being TRBD2 (6 bases). Germline V gene data show CDR1 as MNHEY and CDR2 as SVGAGI. This CDR3 is built from 14 residues. Trimming took off 5 bases at V and 8 bases at J, with 16 bases between the two ends.

In nucleotides, the CDR3 is TGTGCTAGTGGTTTGGTTAGGGGGACTAGTGATGAGCAGTTCTTC. This sequence encodes CASGLVRGTSDEQFF. The gene calls are TRBV12-5 and TRBJ2-1; 8 bases match TRBD2. Germline V gene sequence: CDR1 LGHNT, CDR2 FRNRAP. Trimming at V came to 0 bases and at J to 8 bases, leaving 6 bases not matched to a gene. The length of the CDR3 is 15 residues.

The chain couples TRBV19 to TRBJ2-7, with 8 nucleotides matching TRBD2. Germline values: CDR1 LNHDA, CDR2 SQIVND (reference sequence). The CDR3 consists of 16 residues. The junction had 10 bases not matched to a gene; V was cut back by 3 bases and J by 3 bases. The CDR3 sequence: CASSMRTSGEYYEQYF. The CDR3 coding sequence is TGTGCCAGTAGTATGCGAACTAGCGGCGAGTACTACGAGCAGTACTTC.

The rearrangement uses TRBV29-1 and TRBJ2-1, with 15 positions matching TRBD2. J gave up 4 bases and V 6 bases, and 1 base lay outside the gene matches. This CDR3 region has 14 residues. The V gene's germline CDR1 is SQVTM and CDR2 ANQGSEA. CDR3: CSVGLAGGYNEQFF. The CDR3 DNA reads TGCAGCGTCGGACTAGCGGGAGGGTACAATGAGCAGTTCTTC.

The chain joins TRBV6-1 to TRBJ2-7, with D possibly being TRBD2 (6 bases). The germline V gene encodes CDR1 MNHNS and CDR2 SASEGT. This CDR3 is built from 15 residues. The V and J ends lost 0 bases and 3 bases respectively, with 12 bases between them. CDR3 nucleotides: TGTGCCAGCAGTGAAGCATTGACTAGTTACTACGAGCAGTACTTC. Amino acid sequence: CASSEALTSYYEQYF.

DNA of the CDR3: TGTGCCAGAAGCTTGTGCGGGAGGCCAGGGAAGTACTTC. Encoded protein: CARSLCGRPGKYF. V is TRBV5-3 and J is TRBJ2-7; 8 nucleotides agree with TRBD2. TRBV5-3 is noted as an ORF with a role that remains uncertain. The V segment lost 1 base and the J segment 11 bases; nucleotides outside the gene matches: 8. CDR3 length: 13 residues.

This chain connects TRBV4-3 to TRBJ2-3; TRBD2 might be the D (6 bases). V lost 5 bases and J 4 bases, leaving 13 bases between the germline ends. The CDR3 is 14 residues long. The V gene's germline CDR1 is LGHNA and CDR2 YSLEER. The CDR3, as DNA: TGCGCCAGCAGCGTTAGGGACTTCTCAGATACGCAGTATTTT. As protein: CASSVRDFSDTQYF.

This clone appeared once. The chain links TRBV4-1 to TRBJ2-5, with 12 bases matching TRBD2. This CDR3 has 15 amino acids. The junction had 0 bases not matched to a gene; V was cut back by 3 bases and J by 1 base. The germline CDR1 and CDR2 sequences are MGHRA and YSYEKL. The CDR3 nucleotides read TGCGCCAGCAGCCAGGGACTAGCGGGCCAAGAGACCCAGTACTTC. Translation: CASSQGLAGQETQYF.

This clone was counted once. The genes are TRBV11-3 and TRBJ2-3; 7 bases agree with TRBD1. In germline, CDR1 is SGHNT, CDR2 YENEEA. V lost 5 bases and J lost 4; bases outside the gene matches: 3. The CDR3 has 13 residues. The CDR3 is CASSQQGPDTQYF. CDR3 nucleotide sequence: TGTGCCAGCAGCCAACAGGGGCCAGATACGCAGTATTTT.

The J gene is TRBJ2-3, the V gene TRBV7-3; 10 bases are a match to TRBD2. Germline V gene data show CDR1 as SGHTA and CDR2 as FQGTGA. The ends lost 5 bases at V and 2 bases at J; junction bases unmatched: 4. The CDR3 runs 15 residues. The CDR3 loop reads CASSLGLANTDTQYF. The DNA for the CDR3 is TGTGCCAGCAGCCTGGGACTAGCGAACACAGATACGCAGTATTTT. Complete variable domain (other parts from reference TRBV7-3 and TRBJ2-3): GAGVSQTPSNKVTEKGKYVELRCDPISGHTALYWYRQSLGQGPEFLIYFQGTGAADDSGLPNDRFFAVRPEGSVSTLKIQRTERGDSAVYLCASSLGLANTDTQYFGPGTRLTVL.

The chain combines TRBV4-1 with TRBJ2-7, with 7 bases lining up with TRBD2. Germline CDR1 is MGHRA and CDR2 is YSYEKL. Trimming at V came to 3 bases and at J to 4 bases, leaving 9 bases not matched to a gene. The CDR3 covers 15 residues. The CDR3: CASSHVGGTTYEQYF. CDR3 DNA sequence: TGCGCCAGCAGCCACGTCGGGGGGACGACATACGAGCAGTACTTC.

This clone was recorded only once. The chain is built from TRBV7-6 and TRBJ1-3, with 7 positions matching TRBD1. CDR3 size: 19 residues. The V and J ends lost 1 base and 0 bases, in that order; junction bases with no gene match: 12. The germline V gene encodes CDR1 SGHVS and CDR2 FNYEAQ. The CDR3 bases are TGTGCCAGCAGCTTAGACTCCCCCCAGGGGGAGTTCTCTGGAAACACCATATATTTT. Encoded protein: CASSLDSPQGEFSGNTIYF.